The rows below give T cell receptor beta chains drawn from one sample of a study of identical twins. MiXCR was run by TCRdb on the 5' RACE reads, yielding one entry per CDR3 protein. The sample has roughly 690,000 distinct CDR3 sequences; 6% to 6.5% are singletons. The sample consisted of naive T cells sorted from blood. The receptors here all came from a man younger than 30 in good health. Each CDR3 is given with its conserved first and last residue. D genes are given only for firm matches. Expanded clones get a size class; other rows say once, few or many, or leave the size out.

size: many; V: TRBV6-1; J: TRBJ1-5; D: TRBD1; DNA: TGTGCCACCGGGACAGGGCTAAATCAGCCCCAGCATTTT; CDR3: CATGTGLNQPQHF
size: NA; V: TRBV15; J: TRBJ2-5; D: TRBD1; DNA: TGTGCCACCAGCACGGGACAGGGGGTCGAGACCCAGTACTTC; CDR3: CATSTGQGVETQYF
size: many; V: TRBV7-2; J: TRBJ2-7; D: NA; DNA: TGTGCCAGCAGCTTAGTGCTCGGCTTCTCCTACGAGCAGTACTTC; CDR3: CASSLVLGFSYEQYF
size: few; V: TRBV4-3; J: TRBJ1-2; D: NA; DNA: TGCGCCAGCAGCCAAGGGACCTCCGGCCCTGGCTACACCTTC; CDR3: CASSQGTSGPGYTF
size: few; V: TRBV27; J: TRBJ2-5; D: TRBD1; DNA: TGTGCCAGCAGTTTATACTCGGGGGCCGGGACAGGACAAGAGACCCAGTACTTC; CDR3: CASSLYSGAGTGQETQYF
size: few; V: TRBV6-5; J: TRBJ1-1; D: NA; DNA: TGTGCCAGCAGTTATATAGAGTTTGGACAACCCACTGAAGCTTTCTTT; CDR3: CASSYIEFGQPTEAFF
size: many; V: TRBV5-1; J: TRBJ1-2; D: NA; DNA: TGCGCCAGCAGCTTGGATGGGGACGGCTACACCTTC; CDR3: CASSLDGDGYTF
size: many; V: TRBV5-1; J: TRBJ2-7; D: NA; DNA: TGCGCCAGCAGGGGTCATGGGGGAGATCTCCTCGGCGAGCAGTACTTC; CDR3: CASRGHGGDLLGEQYF
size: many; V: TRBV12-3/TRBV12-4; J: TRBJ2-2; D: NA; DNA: TGTGCCAGCAGTCGACAGGTCACCGGGGAGCTGTTTTTT; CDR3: CASSRQVTGELFF
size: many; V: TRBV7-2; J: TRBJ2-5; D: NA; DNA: TGTGCCAGCAGCTTAGTGATGGGCGCACAAGAGACCCAGTACTTC; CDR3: CASSLVMGAQETQYF
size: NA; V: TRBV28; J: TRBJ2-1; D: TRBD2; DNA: TGTGCCACCCGAACACAACTAGCGGGAATTAACTCCTACAATGAGCAGTTCTTC; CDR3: CATRTQLAGINSYNEQFF
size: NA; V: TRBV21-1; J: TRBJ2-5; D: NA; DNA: TGTGCCAGCAGCAAAGTATCAACAGGGGCCACCCAAGAGACCCAGTACTTC; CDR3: CASSKVSTGATQETQYF
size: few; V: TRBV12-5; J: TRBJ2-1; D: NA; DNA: TGTGCTAGTGGTTTGGTGGATGAGCAGTTCTTC; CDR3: CASGLVDEQFF
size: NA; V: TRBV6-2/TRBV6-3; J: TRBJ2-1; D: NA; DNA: TGTGCCAGCAGCAGAGTGGAGTCCTACAATGAGCAGTTCTTC; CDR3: CASSRVESYNEQFF
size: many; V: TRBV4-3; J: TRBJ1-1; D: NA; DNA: TGCGCCAGCAGCCATTCCCGGAACACTGAAGCTTTCTTT; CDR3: CASSHSRNTEAFF
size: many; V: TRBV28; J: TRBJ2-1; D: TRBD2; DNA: TGTGCCAGCAGTCTGGAGACTAGCGAGAAACACAATGAGCAGTTCTTC; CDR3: CASSLETSEKHNEQFF
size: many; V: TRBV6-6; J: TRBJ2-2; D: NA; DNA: TGTGCCAGCAGGGCGGGACAGACCGGGGAGCTGTTTTTT; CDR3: CASRAGQTGELFF
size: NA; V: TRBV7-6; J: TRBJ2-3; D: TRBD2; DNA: TGTGCCAGCAGCGAGTGGACTAGCGGGAGTAGTGATACGCAGTATTTT; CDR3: CASSEWTSGSSDTQYF
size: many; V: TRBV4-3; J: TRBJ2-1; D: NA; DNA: TGCGCCAGCAGCCACACCCTACGAGATGAGCAGTTCTTC; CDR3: CASSHTLRDEQFF
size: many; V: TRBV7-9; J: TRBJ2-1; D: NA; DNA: TGTGCCAGCAGCATGCCAGGGTCGGATGAGCAGTTCTTC; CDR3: CASSMPGSDEQFF
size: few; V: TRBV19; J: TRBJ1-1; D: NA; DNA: TGTGCCAGTAGTATAGATCCCGGGGGGACGGCTAACACTGAAGCTTTCTTT; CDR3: CASSIDPGGTANTEAFF
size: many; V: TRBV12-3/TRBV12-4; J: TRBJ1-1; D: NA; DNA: TGTGCCAGCAGTTCCGGCGTGGGGGGCAGGGTGAACACTGAAGCTTTCTTT; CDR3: CASSSGVGGRVNTEAFF
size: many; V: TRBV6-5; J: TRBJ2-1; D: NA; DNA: TGTGCCAGCAGTTACTCGTCAGGGGATAACAATGAGCAGTTCTTC; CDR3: CASSYSSGDNNEQFF
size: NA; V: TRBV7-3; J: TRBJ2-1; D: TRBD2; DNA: TGTGCCAGCAGGGGGACTAGCGGGAGTCTCCCTTCCTTC; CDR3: CASRGTSGSLPSF
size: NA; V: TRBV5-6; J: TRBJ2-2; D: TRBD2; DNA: TGTGCCAGCAGCCAAATAGCGGGAGAGGGAACCGGGGAGCTGTTTTTT; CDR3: CASSQIAGEGTGELFF
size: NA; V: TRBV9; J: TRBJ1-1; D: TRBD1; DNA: TGTGCCAGCAGCGCCTACAAAACCGGGACAGGGAGACTTGAAGCTTTCTTT; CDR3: CASSAYKTGTGRLEAFF
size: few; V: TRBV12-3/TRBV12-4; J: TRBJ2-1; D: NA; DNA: TGTGCCAGCAGTTTGTCTTCCGTGTGGGATGAGCAGTTCTTC; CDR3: CASSLSSVWDEQFF
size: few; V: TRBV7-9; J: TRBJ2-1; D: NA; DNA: TGTGCCAGCAGCTTAGGAGATAGCGAATACAATGAGCAGTTCTTC; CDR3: CASSLGDSEYNEQFF
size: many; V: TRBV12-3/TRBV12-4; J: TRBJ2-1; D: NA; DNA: TGTGCCAGCAGTTTACTGAGCTCCTACAATGAGCAGTTCTTC; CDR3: CASSLLSSYNEQFF
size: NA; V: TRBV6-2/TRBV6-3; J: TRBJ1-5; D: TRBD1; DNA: TGTGCCAGCAGGCCGACAGGGGCAGGGTCGCGCCAGCATTTT; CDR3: CASRPTGAGSRQHF
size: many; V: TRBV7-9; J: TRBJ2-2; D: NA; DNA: TGTGCCAGCAGCCTGGGTTTGTACACCGGGGAGCTGTTTTTT; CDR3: CASSLGLYTGELFF
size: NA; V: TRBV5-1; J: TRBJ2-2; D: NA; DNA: TGCGCCAGCAGCCGGGACATAGCGAACACCGGGGAGCTGTTTTTT; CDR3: CASSRDIANTGELFF
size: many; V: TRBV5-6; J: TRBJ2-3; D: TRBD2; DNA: TGTGCCAGCAGTCCGGAGGGACTAGCTGATACAGATACGCAGTATTTT; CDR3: CASSPEGLADTDTQYF
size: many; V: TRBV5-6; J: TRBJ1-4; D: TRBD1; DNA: TGTGCCAGCAGCGTGGACCCCGGGACAGGGTTTGCAAAACTGTTTTTT; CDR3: CASSVDPGTGFAKLFF
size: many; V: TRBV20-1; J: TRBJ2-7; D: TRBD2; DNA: TGCAGTGCTCCGGGACTAGCGGGATCCGAGCAGTACTTC; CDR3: CSAPGLAGSEQYF
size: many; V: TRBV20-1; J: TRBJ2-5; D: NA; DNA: TGCAGTGCTAGAGGACAGGACCTTGGAGAGACCCAGTACTTC; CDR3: CSARGQDLGETQYF
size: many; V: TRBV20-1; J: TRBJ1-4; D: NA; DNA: TGCAGTGCTGGCAGCGACAGTGCTGGCGAAAAACTGTTTTTT; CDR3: CSAGSDSAGEKLFF
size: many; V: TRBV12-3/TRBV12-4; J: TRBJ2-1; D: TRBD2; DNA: TGTGCCAGCACTAGGACTAGCGGGAGCTACAATGAGCAGTTCTTC; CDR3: CASTRTSGSYNEQFF
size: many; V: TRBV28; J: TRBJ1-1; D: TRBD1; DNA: TGTGCCAGCAGTTTATCCCCTGGGACAGGGGACTGGACTGAAGCTTTCTTT; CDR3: CASSLSPGTGDWTEAFF
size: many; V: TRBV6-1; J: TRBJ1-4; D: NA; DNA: TGTGCCAGCGCCAACCGGGTTACGGCTAATGAAAAACTGTTTTTT; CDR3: CASANRVTANEKLFF
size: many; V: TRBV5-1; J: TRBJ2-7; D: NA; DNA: TGCGCCAGCAGCCCCAGACAGGCGACCTCCTACGAGCAGTACTTC; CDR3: CASSPRQATSYEQYF